Listed below are T cell receptor beta chains from one sample, sequenced in a study of CD8 T cells in ankylosing spondylitis. One entry per CDR3 protein results from TCRdb running MiXCR on the 5' RACE reads. The table shows 250,000 or so distinct CDR3 sequences, with roughly 10% occurring only once. Material for sequencing was blood, either unsorted or a sorted T cell fraction (not recorded which). These receptors were obtained from a male donor with ankylosing spondylitis or in good health (not recorded which). The CDR3 runs from the conserved cysteine through the conserved F or W. The D gene is left open where the match is weak. Some rows have no size entry. The others give once, few or many, or a class for an expanded clone.

v_gene: TRBV3-1
len: 15
d_gene: NA
abundance: many
j_gene: TRBJ2-7
CDR3aa: CASSQTLPPHYEQYF
CDR3nt: TGTGCCAGCAGCCAAACGTTACCGCCACACTACGAGCAGTACTTC

v_gene: TRBV12-3/TRBV12-4
len: 15
d_gene: NA
abundance: many
j_gene: TRBJ1-1
CDR3aa: CASSLRPGANTEAFF
CDR3nt: TGTGCCAGCAGTTTACGTCCTGGGGCGAACACTGAAGCTTTCTTT

v_gene: TRBV29-1
len: 14
d_gene: TRBD1
abundance: many
j_gene: TRBJ1-6
CDR3aa: CSVRDSSLGSPLHF
CDR3nt: TGCAGCGTCCGGGACAGCTCTCTAGGTTCACCCCTCCACTTT

v_gene: TRBV4-1
len: 17
d_gene: TRBD2
abundance: many
j_gene: TRBJ2-3
CDR3aa: CASSQDRTSGDRDTQYF
CDR3nt: TGCGCCAGCAGCCAAGATAGGACTAGCGGGGATAGAGATACGCAGTATTTT

v_gene: TRBV18
len: 13
d_gene: TRBD1
abundance: NA
j_gene: TRBJ2-1
CDR3aa: CASSPGQHQEQFF
CDR3nt: TGTGCCAGCTCACCGGGACAGCATCAGGAGCAGTTCTTC

v_gene: TRBV20-1
len: 14
d_gene: NA
abundance: many
j_gene: TRBJ2-1
CDR3aa: CSADDGSSYNEQFF
CDR3nt: TGCAGTGCCGATGACGGCAGCTCCTACAATGAGCAGTTCTTC

v_gene: TRBV20-1
len: 12
d_gene: NA
abundance: many
j_gene: TRBJ2-5
CDR3aa: CSARDKGETQYF
CDR3nt: TGCAGTGCTAGAGATAAGGGAGAGACCCAGTACTTC

v_gene: TRBV27
len: 14
d_gene: TRBD1
abundance: many
j_gene: TRBJ2-5
CDR3aa: CASSVDRTVETQYF
CDR3nt: TGTGCCAGCAGTGTGGACAGGACGGTAGAGACCCAGTACTTC

v_gene: TRBV2
len: 15
d_gene: NA
abundance: NA
j_gene: TRBJ2-3
CDR3aa: CASSTPPGSTDTQYF
CDR3nt: TGTGCCAGCAGTACACCACCGGGGTCCACAGATACGCAGTATTTT

v_gene: TRBV6-5
len: 11
d_gene: NA
abundance: NA
j_gene: TRBJ2-5
CDR3aa: CASISQETQYF
CDR3nt: TGTGCCAGCATTTCCCAAGAGACCCAGTACTTC

v_gene: TRBV20-1
len: 16
d_gene: NA
abundance: many
j_gene: TRBJ1-5
CDR3aa: CSARGSTIDSNQPQHF
CDR3nt: TGCAGTGCTAGAGGTTCGACTATCGATAGCAATCAGCCCCAGCATTTT

v_gene: TRBV12-3/TRBV12-4
len: 15
d_gene: TRBD2
abundance: few
j_gene: TRBJ2-7
CDR3aa: CASSQGREGLGEQYF
CDR3nt: TGTGCCAGCAGTCAAGGGCGGGAGGGCCTGGGCGAGCAGTACTTC

v_gene: TRBV5-4
len: 14
d_gene: NA
abundance: few
j_gene: TRBJ2-5
CDR3aa: CASSLVGREETQYF
CDR3nt: TGTGCCAGCAGCTTGGTAGGCCGTGAAGAGACCCAGTACTTC

v_gene: TRBV6-1
len: 14
d_gene: TRBD1
abundance: few
j_gene: TRBJ2-1
CDR3aa: CASSPRTGDNEQFF
CDR3nt: TGTGCCAGCAGCCCAAGGACAGGAGACAATGAGCAGTTCTTC

v_gene: TRBV30
len: 12
d_gene: NA
abundance: NA
j_gene: TRBJ2-1
CDR3aa: CAWSVLGGEQFF
CDR3nt: TGTGCCTGGAGTGTACTCGGCGGTGAGCAGTTCTTC

v_gene: TRBV29-1
len: 12
d_gene: TRBD2
abundance: many
j_gene: TRBJ2-3
CDR3aa: CSVPGGADTQYF
CDR3nt: TGCAGCGTCCCGGGGGGGGCCGATACGCAGTATTTT

v_gene: TRBV3-1
len: 16
d_gene: NA
abundance: NA
j_gene: TRBJ1-6
CDR3aa: CASSQEGGDSRSPLHF
CDR3nt: TGTGCCAGCAGCCAAGAGGGGGGGGACTCGCGCTCACCCCTCCACTTT

v_gene: TRBV12-3/TRBV12-4
len: 16
d_gene: TRBD2
abundance: many
j_gene: TRBJ2-7
CDR3aa: CASSPLTSPSSYEQYF
CDR3nt: TGTGCCAGCAGTCCCCTGACTAGCCCTAGCTCCTACGAGCAGTACTTC

v_gene: TRBV9
len: 15
d_gene: NA
abundance: NA
j_gene: TRBJ2-5
CDR3aa: CASSVAAGAQETQYF
CDR3nt: TGTGCCAGCAGCGTAGCGGCAGGAGCTCAAGAGACCCAGTACTTC

v_gene: TRBV11-2
len: 13
d_gene: NA
abundance: many
j_gene: TRBJ1-1
CDR3aa: CASSEQPTTEAFF
CDR3nt: TGTGCCAGCAGCGAACAGCCTACCACTGAAGCTTTCTTT

v_gene: TRBV10-3
len: 16
d_gene: TRBD2
abundance: many
j_gene: TRBJ2-1
CDR3aa: CAISESKLASNNEQFF
CDR3nt: TGTGCCATCAGTGAGTCGAAACTAGCGAGTAACAATGAGCAGTTCTTC

v_gene: TRBV4-1
len: 18
d_gene: NA
abundance: many
j_gene: TRBJ2-1
CDR3aa: CASSQEWYKVRENNEQFF
CDR3nt: TGCGCCAGCAGCCAAGAGTGGTATAAGGTGAGGGAAAACAATGAGCAGTTCTTC

v_gene: TRBV27
len: 15
d_gene: NA
abundance: many
j_gene: TRBJ1-5
CDR3aa: CASSFGTGNNQPQHF
CDR3nt: TGTGCCAGCAGTTTCGGGACGGGCAACAATCAGCCCCAGCATTTT

v_gene: TRBV7-2
len: 14
d_gene: TRBD1
abundance: NA
j_gene: TRBJ2-7
CDR3aa: CASSGGTGSYEQYF
CDR3nt: TGTGCCAGCAGCGGAGGGACAGGGAGCTACGAGCAGTACTTC

v_gene: TRBV5-1
len: 14
d_gene: NA
abundance: many
j_gene: TRBJ1-1
CDR3aa: CASSFTQRDTEAFF
CDR3nt: TGCGCCAGCAGCTTTACGCAAAGGGACACTGAAGCTTTCTTT

v_gene: TRBV27
len: 15
d_gene: TRBD1
abundance: many
j_gene: TRBJ1-2
CDR3aa: CASSSRDSFGYGYTF
CDR3nt: TGTGCCAGCAGTTCCAGGGACAGCTTCGGTTATGGCTACACCTTC

v_gene: TRBV27
len: 19
d_gene: NA
abundance: many
j_gene: TRBJ2-3
CDR3aa: CASSFNGEDGVISTDTQYF
CDR3nt: TGTGCCAGCAGTTTTAATGGGGAGGACGGCGTTATTAGCACAGATACGCAGTATTTT

v_gene: TRBV20-1
len: 17
d_gene: NA
abundance: many
j_gene: TRBJ2-7
CDR3aa: CSASHRPELAPVYEQYF
CDR3nt: TGCAGTGCTAGCCATCGCCCGGAACTAGCTCCGGTCTACGAGCAGTACTTC

v_gene: TRBV12-3/TRBV12-4
len: 15
d_gene: TRBD1
abundance: many
j_gene: TRBJ1-1
CDR3aa: CASSLQTTGPTEAFF
CDR3nt: TGTGCCAGCAGTTTACAGACGACAGGGCCGACTGAAGCTTTCTTT

v_gene: TRBV4-2
len: 14
d_gene: NA
abundance: many
j_gene: TRBJ1-2
CDR3aa: CASSQDWEGDGYTF
CDR3nt: TGTGCCAGCAGCCAAGATTGGGAAGGGGATGGCTACACCTTC

v_gene: TRBV10-3
len: 11
d_gene: TRBD1
abundance: many
j_gene: TRBJ1-2
CDR3aa: CAISEGTGTTF
CDR3nt: TGTGCCATCAGTGAGGGGACAGGAACAACCTTC

v_gene: TRBV6-5
len: 15
d_gene: NA
abundance: many
j_gene: TRBJ1-1
CDR3aa: CASSYNGPMNTEAFF
CDR3nt: TGTGCCAGCAGTTACAATGGGCCCATGAACACTGAAGCTTTCTTT

v_gene: TRBV20-1
len: 14
d_gene: NA
abundance: many
j_gene: TRBJ2-3
CDR3aa: CSAFRGFSTDTQYF
CDR3nt: TGCAGTGCTTTTCGGGGGTTTTCCACAGATACGCAGTATTTT

v_gene: TRBV5-1
len: 18
d_gene: NA
abundance: many
j_gene: TRBJ2-2
CDR3aa: CASSPLATGGGNTGELFF
CDR3nt: TGCGCCAGCAGCCCTTTGGCAACGGGAGGGGGCAACACCGGGGAGCTGTTTTTT

v_gene: TRBV6-5
len: 15
d_gene: TRBD1
abundance: many
j_gene: TRBJ2-7
CDR3aa: CASSYSFGQGIEQYF
CDR3nt: TGTGCCAGCAGTTACTCATTTGGACAGGGAATCGAGCAGTACTTC

v_gene: TRBV7-6
len: 16
d_gene: NA
abundance: many
j_gene: TRBJ2-1
CDR3aa: CASSSPDLMVYNEQFF
CDR3nt: TGTGCCAGCAGCTCCCCCGACCTTATGGTCTACAATGAGCAGTTCTTC

v_gene: TRBV4-2
len: 16
d_gene: TRBD2
abundance: many
j_gene: TRBJ2-5
CDR3aa: CASSQAPAGTPETQYF
CDR3nt: TGTGCCAGCAGCCAAGCCCCAGCGGGGACGCCAGAGACCCAGTACTTC

v_gene: TRBV5-1
len: 16
d_gene: TRBD1
abundance: many
j_gene: TRBJ2-7
CDR3aa: CASSLWGQGDPYEQYF
CDR3nt: TGCGCCAGCAGCTTGTGGGGACAGGGGGATCCCTACGAGCAGTACTTC

v_gene: TRBV4-1
len: 15
d_gene: NA
abundance: NA
j_gene: TRBJ1-3
CDR3aa: CASSQVTSPLNTIYF
CDR3nt: TGCGCCAGCAGCCAAGTCACTAGCCCGCTAAACACCATATATTTT

v_gene: TRBV6-5
len: 16
d_gene: NA
abundance: many
j_gene: TRBJ2-2
CDR3aa: CASSSRGLTNTGELFF
CDR3nt: TGTGCCAGCAGTTCGAGGGGTCTTACGAACACCGGGGAGCTGTTTTTT

v_gene: TRBV10-3
len: 15
d_gene: TRBD2
abundance: many
j_gene: TRBJ2-7
CDR3aa: CAISDIPAGEYEQYF
CDR3nt: TGTGCCATCAGCGATATCCCAGCGGGAGAGTACGAGCAGTACTTC

v_gene: TRBV30
len: 13
d_gene: TRBD1
abundance: NA
j_gene: TRBJ1-1
CDR3aa: CAWRVTGGSTAFF
CDR3nt: TGTGCCTGGAGGGTCACAGGGGGCTCGACGGCTTTCTTT

v_gene: TRBV23-1
len: 15
d_gene: NA
abundance: few
j_gene: TRBJ1-5
CDR3aa: CASSQGGGQDQPQHF
CDR3nt: TGCGCCAGCAGTCAGGGGGGAGGGCAAGATCAGCCCCAGCATTTT

v_gene: TRBV5-5
len: 14
d_gene: NA
abundance: few
j_gene: TRBJ1-6
CDR3aa: CASSGGIGRSPLHF
CDR3nt: TGTGCCAGCAGCGGCGGTATCGGGCGATCACCCCTCCACTTT

v_gene: TRBV9
len: 13
d_gene: TRBD2
abundance: many
j_gene: TRBJ2-1
CDR3aa: CASSGAGDNEQFF
CDR3nt: TGTGCCAGCAGTGGGGCGGGGGACAATGAGCAGTTCTTC

v_gene: TRBV29-1
len: 13
d_gene: NA
abundance: many
j_gene: TRBJ2-2
CDR3aa: CSASPQATGELFF
CDR3nt: TGCAGCGCCTCTCCCCAGGCCACCGGGGAGCTGTTTTTT

v_gene: TRBV20-1
len: 12
d_gene: TRBD1
abundance: many
j_gene: TRBJ1-1
CDR3aa: CSVTGDHTEAFF
CDR3nt: TGCAGTGTTACAGGGGACCACACTGAAGCTTTCTTT

v_gene: TRBV12-3/TRBV12-4
len: 16
d_gene: TRBD2
abundance: many
j_gene: TRBJ2-3
CDR3aa: CASSLGLAGGLDTQYF
CDR3nt: TGTGCCAGCAGCCTGGGACTAGCGGGGGGGTTGGATACGCAGTATTTT

v_gene: TRBV6-5
len: 17
d_gene: NA
abundance: few
j_gene: TRBJ2-3
CDR3aa: CASSYSLGLLSTDTQYF
CDR3nt: TGTGCCAGCAGTTACTCGTTGGGACTCTTGAGCACAGATACGCAGTATTTT

v_gene: TRBV4-1
len: 13
d_gene: NA
abundance: many
j_gene: TRBJ2-4
CDR3aa: CASSQERGYIQYF
CDR3nt: TGCGCCAGCAGCCAAGAGCGCGGATACATTCAGTACTTC

v_gene: TRBV5-4
len: 16
d_gene: NA
abundance: NA
j_gene: TRBJ1-1
CDR3aa: CASSLGSQITNTEAFF
CDR3nt: TGTGCCAGCAGCTTGGGCAGTCAAATAACGAACACTGAAGCTTTCTTT

v_gene: TRBV3-1
len: 15
d_gene: NA
abundance: many
j_gene: TRBJ1-4
CDR3aa: CASSQDTGHREKLFF
CDR3nt: TGTGCCAGCAGCCAGGATACAGGGCACCGGGAAAAACTGTTTTTT

v_gene: TRBV20-1
len: 13
d_gene: TRBD1
abundance: many
j_gene: TRBJ1-2
CDR3aa: CSARDDRDYGYTF
CDR3nt: TGCAGTGCTAGAGATGACAGGGACTATGGCTACACCTTC

v_gene: TRBV20-1
len: 13
d_gene: TRBD1
abundance: many
j_gene: TRBJ1-1
CDR3aa: CSGLQGVNTEAFF
CDR3nt: TGCAGTGGGTTACAGGGGGTTAACACTGAAGCTTTCTTT

v_gene: TRBV20-1
len: 14
d_gene: NA
abundance: many
j_gene: TRBJ2-3
CDR3aa: CSASGGTSTDTQYF
CDR3nt: TGCAGTGCTAGCGGCGGGACTAGCACAGATACGCAGTATTTT

v_gene: TRBV6-2/TRBV6-3
len: 14
d_gene: NA
abundance: many
j_gene: TRBJ1-1
CDR3aa: CASSQPQGWTEAFF
CDR3nt: TGTGCCAGCAGCCAACCCCAGGGCTGGACTGAAGCTTTCTTT